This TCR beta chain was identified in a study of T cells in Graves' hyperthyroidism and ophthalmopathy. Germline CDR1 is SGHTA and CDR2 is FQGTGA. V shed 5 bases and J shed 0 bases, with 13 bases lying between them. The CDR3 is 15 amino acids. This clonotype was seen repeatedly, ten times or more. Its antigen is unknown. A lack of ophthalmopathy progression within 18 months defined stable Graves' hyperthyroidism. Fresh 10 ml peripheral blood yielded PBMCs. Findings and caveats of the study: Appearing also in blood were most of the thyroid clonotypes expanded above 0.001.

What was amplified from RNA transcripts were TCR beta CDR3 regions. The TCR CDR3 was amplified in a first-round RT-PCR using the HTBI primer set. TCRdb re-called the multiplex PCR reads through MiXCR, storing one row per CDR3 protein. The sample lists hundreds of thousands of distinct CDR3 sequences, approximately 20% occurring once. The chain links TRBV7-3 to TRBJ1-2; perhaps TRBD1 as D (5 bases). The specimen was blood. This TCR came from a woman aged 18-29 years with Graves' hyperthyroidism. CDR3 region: CASSPGPATNYGYTF. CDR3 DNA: TGTGCCAGCAGCCCGGGGCCAGCTACTAACTATGGCTACACCTTC.